The sequence of this TCR beta chain was determined in a study of human T cells and chemical hapten exposure. Whole-study context: Patch tests of 0.01% DPC on the upper back were read at 6 days. TCR yields per sample varied, mainly owing to small pooled library volume differences.

This clonotype was detected only a few times. Its target is not known. In TCRdb, the RACE reads were re-called with MiXCR into one record per CDR3 protein. The profile covers 150,000 or so distinct CDR3 sequences, with 13% to 15% appearing a single time and 1.7% taken by the ten largest. Study conclusions and caveats: Expanded TCRs were compared with controls, and the expanded TCRs formed significantly more large CDR3 similarity clusters.

CDR3 length equals 17 residues. Deletions cut 5 bases from V and 2 bases from J, with 22 bases between. CDR1 is SGHVS, CDR2 FQNEAQ, per germline. The time point denotes: patch test 1, 2 weeks after DPC sensitization. Stated treatment: therapeutic diphenylcyclopropenone sensitization with weekly scalp DPC. Donors, patients with alopecia ranging from 18 to 70 years old and judged suitable for DPC, provided samples. This TCR was recovered from a young woman with alopecia areata. Some clones in this sample may be carry-over from other donors' samples. Sequenced here: whole blood, sampled in connection with sensitization to the hapten diphenylcyclopropenone (DPC). The chain has TRBV7-8 and TRBJ2-7, with TRBD2 as a possible D gene (6 bases). The CDR3 sequence: CASSTRRPGLSTYEQYF. DNA for the CDR3: TGTGCCAGCAGCACCCGAAGGCCCGGACTATCAACCTACGAGCAGTACTTC.